Each of the 20 T cell receptor beta chains below was sequenced from the same sample in a study of vaccination and CD4 T cells after COVID-19. The antigens for these receptors are not known. Sequencing of DNA taken from cultured CD4+ T cells relied on the Oncomine TCR Beta short-read assay. MiXCR, run by TCRdb on the PCR reads, gives a single entry per CDR3 protein. This table holds some 18,000 distinct CDR3 sequences, under 60% found once. The treatment: roughly 11-day PBMC culture with coronavirus spike peptide pools or control peptides (ViraFEST assay). The source material was CD4+ T cells from blood, cultured in vitro, sampled after SARS-CoV-2 vaccination. The origin of the receptors is a human donor who had recovered from COVID-19.

The chain carries TRBV27 and TRBJ2-2, with 7 bases aligning to TRBD2. The CDR3 covers 16 residues. Looked up from germline, CDR1 is MNHEY and CDR2 is SMNVEV (reference sequence). V shed 3 bases and J 4 bases; nucleotides not matched to a gene: 8. This CDR3 is CASSFGAGVVTGELFF. For the CDR3, the DNA is TGTGCCAGCAGTTTCGGGGCGGGAGTCGTCACCGGGGAGCTGTTTTTT.

This clonotype has just a few counts. The J gene is TRBJ2-5, the V gene TRBV7-8; the D gene is possibly TRBD2 (6 bases). The CDR3 spans 14 residues. CDR1 and CDR2 from the germline V gene are SGHVS and FQNEAQ. Trimming pared 0 bases from V and 5 bases from J, leaving 10 bases between. The CDR3 spells CASSLAPGRETQYF. CDR3 DNA sequence: TGTGCCAGCAGCTTAGCGCCAGGGAGGGAGACCCAGTACTTC.

The chain has TRBV19 and TRBJ1-5; unclear D gene. The CDR3 sequence is 13 residues long. Germline CDR1 reads LNHDA; CDR2 reads SQIVND (reference sequence). The ends were cut back, 3 bases at V and 4 bases at J, with 7 bases in the middle. CDR3 DNA: TGTGCCAGTAGTATGGCGGGAAATCAGCCCCAGCATTTT. It codes for CASSMAGNQPQHF. Drawing the rest from reference TRBV19 and TRBJ1-5, the complete variable domain is DGGITQSPKYLFRKEGQNVTLSCEQNLNHDAMYWYRQDPGQGLRLIYYSQIVNDFQKGDIAEGYSVSREKKESFPLTVTSAQKNPTAFYLCASSMAGNQPQHFGDGTRLSIL.

This rearrangement joins TRBV29-1 to TRBJ1-3; no clear D. The CDR3 runs 11 residues. The germline CDR1 and CDR2 sequences are SQVTM and ANQGSEA. Trimming took off 7 bases at V and 4 bases at J, with 8 bases between the two ends. CDR3 in DNA: TGCAGCGCTGGGGTAGGAAACACCATATATTTT. Translation: CSAGVGNTIYF.

In this sample, this clonotype turned up a few times. The chain combines TRBV19 with TRBJ1-6, with D possibly TRBD1 on 5 matching bases. V was clipped by 1 base and J by 0 bases, with 13 bases between them. Germline CDR1 reads LNHDA; CDR2 reads SQIVND (reference sequence). CDR3 length: 18 residues. This CDR3 is CASSIAAADSSYNSPLHF. CDR3 DNA: TGTGCCAGTAGTATAGCGGCGGCAGACAGCTCCTATAATTCACCCCTCCACTTT.

This clonotype was seen a few times. The chain employs TRBV10-3 and TRBJ1-1; TRBD1 is a possible D gene (5 bases). V lost 2 bases and J 7 bases, leaving 14 bases between the germline ends. This CDR3 spans 14 amino acids. Germline-derived CDR1 and CDR2 are ENHRY and SYGVKD. Written as DNA, the CDR3 is TGTGCCATCAGTGAGGCGGACAACTGGGGTGAAGCTTTCTTT. Encoded protein: CAISEADNWGEAFF.

This chain links TRBV7-2 with TRBJ1-3, with 7 positions matching TRBD1. With V trimmed by 4 bases and J by 3 bases, 3 bases remained unmatched. The CDR3 is 14 residues long. Germline assignment: CDR1 SGHTA and CDR2 FQGNSA. The CDR3 region has the DNA TGTGCCAGCAGCTCCGGGACAGTTGGAAACACCATATATTTT. It yields the protein CASSSGTVGNTIYF.

CDR3 in amino acids: CASSLGAQGKDTQYF. As DNA, the CDR3 is TGTGCCAGCAGCTTGGGGGCACAGGGAAAAGATACGCAGTATTTT. The V gene is TRBV11-3, the J gene TRBJ2-3, with D tentatively TRBD1 (6 bases). Per the germline V gene, CDR1 is SGHNT and CDR2 is YENEEA. Trimming removed 3 bases at V and 5 bases at J, with 15 bases between. The CDR3 sequence is 15 residues long.

The chain joins TRBV19 to TRBJ2-3; possibly TRBD1 or TRBD2 for D (5 bases each). Trimming removed 5 bases at V and 0 bases at J, with 15 bases between. The CDR3 runs 16 residues. The germline V gene has CDR1 LNHDA and CDR2 SQIVND (reference sequence). The chain's CDR3 is CASSQDTGRSTDTQYF. Written as DNA, the CDR3 is TGTGCCAGTAGTCAGGACACGGGACGGAGCACAGATACGCAGTATTTT.

The chain couples TRBV19 to TRBJ1-2, with 8 bases identical to TRBD1. Trimming at V came to 6 bases and at J to 6 bases, leaving 9 bases not matched to a gene. The CDR3 is 14 amino acids. Germline assignment: CDR1 LNHDA and CDR2 SQIVND (reference sequence). The CDR3 nucleotides read TGTGCCAGTAGAGGGGCAGCAGGGGGCGATGGCTACACCTTC. The encoded protein is CASRGAAGGDGYTF.

The chain uses TRBV12-3 or TRBV12-4 and TRBJ1-2; 8 bases match TRBD1. V dropped 5 bases and J dropped 5; count of bases not matched to a gene: 10. CDR3 size: 15 residues. The CDR3 is CASSPQGAMGYGYTF. As DNA, the CDR3 is TGTGCCAGCAGTCCTCAGGGGGCGATGGGGTATGGCTACACCTTC.

This clonotype was observed a handful of times. This chain joins TRBV30 and TRBJ1-2; TRBD1 is a possible D gene (5 bases). The V end was cut by 6 bases, the J end by 9 bases, with 11 bases between. Germline V gene lookup returns CDR1 GTSNPN and CDR2 SVGIG (reference sequence). This CDR3 spans 10 amino acids. The CDR3: CACIEGSYTF. In DNA form, the CDR3 reads TGTGCCTGCATCGAGGGGAGCTACACCTTC.

This clonotype was found a few times. The rearrangement joins TRBV6-2 or TRBV6-3 to TRBJ1-5; TRBD1 is a possible D gene (6 bases). The CDR3 length is 17 residues. V lost 0 bases and J 0 bases, leaving 12 bases between the germline ends. CDR1 is MNHEY and CDR2 is SVGEGT in the germline V gene. The CDR3 DNA sequence: TGTGCCAGCAGTTACTCGACGGGGGCCTCTAGCAATCAGCCCCAGCATTTT. Translated, it gives CASSYSTGASSNQPQHF.

The V gene is TRBV7-2, the J gene TRBJ1-6; D gene ambiguous. The length of the CDR3 is 15 residues. V lost 0 bases and J lost 7, with 10 bases in between. Germline V gene sequence: CDR1 SGHTA, CDR2 FQGNSA. In DNA form, the CDR3 reads TGTGCCAGCAGCTTAGCGGCAGCGAGAAATTCACCCCTCCACTTT. This sequence encodes CASSLAAARNSPLHF.

The genes are TRBV20-1 and TRBJ1-2; D is possibly TRBD1 (6 bases). Looked up from germline, CDR1 is DFQATT and CDR2 is SNEGSKA (reference sequence). V lost 7 bases to trimming and J lost 6 bases, with 21 bases between them. This CDR3 is built from 14 residues. CDR3 amino acids: CSVWFQGTVHGYTF. In DNA form, the CDR3 reads TGCAGTGTTTGGTTCCAGGGGACTGTCCATGGCTACACCTTC.

The chain has TRBV27 and TRBJ2-7, with D possibly matching TRBD1 (5 bases). The CDR3 extends over 14 amino acids. Germline V lookup: CDR1 MNHEY, CDR2 SMNVEV (reference sequence). V was cut by 4 bases and J by 0 bases, with 10 bases left in between. CDR3 in DNA: TGTGCCAGCAGTTCATGGGGCAGCTCCTACGAGCAGTACTTC. As protein: CASSSWGSSYEQYF.

This clonotype was counted once. This chain joins TRBV20-1 and TRBJ1-5; 8 bases fit TRBD1. The CDR3 runs 18 residues. CDR1 is DFQATT, CDR2 SNEGSKA, per germline (reference sequence). V lost 4 bases and J lost 2; bases outside the gene matches: 16. CDR3 residues: CSAIAPQGAIFGNQPQHF. Here the CDR3 DNA reads TGCAGTGCTATCGCCCCCCAGGGGGCAATCTTTGGCAATCAGCCCCAGCATTTT.

J is TRBJ1-6 and V is TRBV6-1; 9 nucleotides match TRBD1. The germline V gene encodes CDR1 MNHNS and CDR2 SASEGT. The CDR3 has 13 amino acids. With V trimmed by 10 bases and J by 10 bases, 8 bases remained unmatched. The CDR3 is CATRDREGSPLHF. CDR3 in DNA: TGTGCCACCAGGGACAGGGAAGGCTCACCCCTCCACTTT.

The V gene is TRBV24-1, the J gene TRBJ1-5, with 11 bases matching TRBD1. Germline CDR1 KGHDR, CDR2 SFDVKD. CDR3 size: 15 residues. The J segment lost 2 bases and the V segment lost 6 bases, leaving 2 bases of the junction unmatched. Here the CDR3 reads CATSRTGGGNQPQHF. The CDR3 nucleotides read TGTGCCACCAGTAGGACAGGGGGCGGCAATCAGCCCCAGCATTTT.

The chain employs TRBV20-1 and TRBJ2-3; D not resolved. The ends were cut back, 2 bases at V and 7 bases at J, with 28 bases in the middle. CDR1 is DFQATT, CDR2 SNEGSKA, per germline (reference sequence). The CDR3 is 18 residues long. This CDR3 reads CSARSPPAGLTGRYTQYF. Written as DNA, the CDR3 is TGCAGTGCTAGATCTCCCCCCGCTGGGCTGACCGGCCGGTATACGCAGTATTTT.